Following are 8 T cell receptor beta chains from one sample sequenced in a study of cytomegalovirus exposure and HLA in healthy donors. Both 60 Vbeta primers and 13 Jbeta primers went into the PCR. Here immunoSEQ multiplex PCR was the method, and the copy in TCRdb shows in-frame clones only, minus some. The sample yields over 150,000 clones, around 81% seen once. The sequencing input was PBMCs. Source of these receptors: a woman between 40 and 50 years old in good health and CMV-seropositive.

A single count supports this clone. The V and J genes are TRBV18 and TRBJ1-2, with 11 bases that match TRBD1. From germline, CDR1 is KGHSH and CDR2 LQKENI. The CDR3 length is 16 residues. V was clipped by 3 bases and J by 3 bases; unmatched bases: 6. This CDR3 reads CASSPTWTGGDYGYTF. CDR3 coding DNA: TGTGCCAGCTCACCCACCTGGACAGGGGGCGACTATGGCTACACCTTC.

This clone was recorded a few times. V gene TRBV30 combines with J gene TRBJ1-1; unclear D gene. The germline gives CDR1 GTSNPN, CDR2 SVGIG (reference sequence). The CDR3 totals 11 residues. The chain's CDR3 is CAINSAGWAFF. The CDR3 DNA sequence: TGTGCTATAAACTCGGCAGGATGGGCTTTCTTT.

The rearrangement uses TRBV19 and TRBJ1-1; a weak D match, TRBD1 (6 bases). V was shortened by 10 bases and J by 3 bases, with 21 bases between the two germline ends. This CDR3 has 15 amino acids. In germline, CDR1 is LNHDA, CDR2 SQIVND (reference sequence). The CDR3 coding sequence is TGTGCCACCCGCCATCGACGGGGGGCTGACACTGAAGCTTTCTTT. Translated: CATRHRRGADTEAFF.

V gene TRBV18 combines with J gene TRBJ2-3; 12 bases map to TRBD2. With V trimmed by 3 bases and J by 0 bases, 13 bases remained unmatched. The CDR3 runs to 20 residues. Germline CDR1 KGHSH, CDR2 LQKENI. Written as DNA, the CDR3 is TGTGCCAGCTCACCCGGGACTAGCGGGTTAAAGGACGCAAGCACAGATACGCAGTATTTT. Translated: CASSPGTSGLKDASTDTQYF.

V is TRBV6-5 and J is TRBJ1-5; D gene ambiguous. This CDR3 comprises 14 residues. V was pared by 5 bases and J by 0 bases, with 8 bases between. Germline-derived CDR1 and CDR2 are MNHEY and SVGAGI. DNA for the CDR3: TGTGCCAGCAGTCCGACGGGTAGCAATCAGCCCCAGCATTTT. Residues: CASSPTGSNQPQHF.

The genes are TRBV7-9 and TRBJ2-1, with D possibly TRBD2 on 5 matching bases. Germline CDR1 SEHNR, CDR2 FQNEAQ (reference sequence). The V and J ends lost 1 base and 12 bases respectively, with 16 bases between them. The CDR3 totals 14 residues. CDR3 in DNA: TGTGCCAGCAGCTTAGACCTTAGCGAGGCGGGGCAGTTCTTC. Amino acid sequence: CASSLDLSEAGQFF. Full variable domain (outside the CDR3, taken from reference TRBV7-9 and TRBJ2-1): DTGVSQNPRHKITKRGQNVTFRCDPISEHNRLYWYRQTLGQGPEFLTYFQNEAQLEKSRLLSDRFSAERPKGSFSTLEIQRTEQGDSAMYLCASSLDLSEAGQFFGPGTRLTVL.

The J gene is TRBJ2-5, the V gene TRBV30; TRBD2 aligns across 13 bases. Germline assignment: CDR1 GTSNPN and CDR2 SVGIG (reference sequence). J lost 4 bases, V lost 5 bases, and 4 bases had no gene match. CDR3 length: 14 residues. The CDR3 DNA is TGTGCCTGGCGACTAGCGGGAGGTACAGAGACCCAGTACTTC. Translated: CAWRLAGGTETQYF.

The V and J genes are TRBV5-1 and TRBJ2-7; 7 positions agree with TRBD2. From germline, CDR1 is SGHRS and CDR2 YFSETQ. This CDR3 is built from 15 residues. Trimming removed 0 bases from V and 4 bases from J; junction bases left unmatched: 7. This CDR3 reads CASSLVRGEGYEQYF. The CDR3 nucleotides are TGCGCCAGCAGCTTGGTCCGGGGGGAAGGTTACGAGCAGTACTTC.